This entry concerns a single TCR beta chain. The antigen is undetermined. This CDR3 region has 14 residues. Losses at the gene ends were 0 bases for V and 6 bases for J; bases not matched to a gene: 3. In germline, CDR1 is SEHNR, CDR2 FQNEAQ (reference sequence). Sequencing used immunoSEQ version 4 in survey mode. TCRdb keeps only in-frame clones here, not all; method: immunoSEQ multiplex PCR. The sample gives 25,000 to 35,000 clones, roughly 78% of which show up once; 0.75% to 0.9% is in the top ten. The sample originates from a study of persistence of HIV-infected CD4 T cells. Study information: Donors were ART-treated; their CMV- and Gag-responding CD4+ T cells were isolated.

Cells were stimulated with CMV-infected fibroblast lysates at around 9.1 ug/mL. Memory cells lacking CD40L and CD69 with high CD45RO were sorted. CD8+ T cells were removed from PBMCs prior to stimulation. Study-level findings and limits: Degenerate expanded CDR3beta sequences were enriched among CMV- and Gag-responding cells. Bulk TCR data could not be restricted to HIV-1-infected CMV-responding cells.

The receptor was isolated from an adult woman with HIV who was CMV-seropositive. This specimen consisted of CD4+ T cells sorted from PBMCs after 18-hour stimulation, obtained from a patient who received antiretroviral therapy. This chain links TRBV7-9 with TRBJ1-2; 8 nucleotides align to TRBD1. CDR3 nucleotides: TGTGCCAGCAGCTTAGCGTGGACAGGGAATGGCTACACCTTC. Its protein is CASSLAWTGNGYTF.